The text below deals with one TCR beta chain. The data originate from a study of shared clonotypes between healthy human individuals. Overall study context: Donor ages ranged 18 to 49 years: a couple of women, a few men.

The donor population consisted of healthy HIV-negative adults with no recent acute infections or vaccinations. Genomic DNA per cell subset filled all wells of several immunoSEQ plates. TCRdb's table, derived via immunoSEQ multiplex PCR, lists solely in-frame clones and lacks some. The table has a few million clones, 85% to 95% seen once. The ends lost 7 bases at V and 3 bases at J; junction bases unmatched: 10. The germline gives CDR1 MNHNS, CDR2 SASEGT. The CDR3 is 15 residues long. Sequencing was performed on naive CD4+ T cells from PBMCs. The subset: CD45RA+ positively selected. This TCR came from a man aged 18-30 years in good health. Some clones in this sample may be carry-over from other donors' samples. V and J are TRBV6-1 and TRBJ2-7; 9 nucleotides agree with TRBD1. DNA for the CDR3: TGTGCCAGCACCACAACCCCGGGACAGGGCTACGAGCAGTACTTC. Protein sequence: CASTTTPGQGYEQYF.